The next 19 T cell receptor beta chains were all read from a single sample in a study of cytomegalovirus exposure and HLA in healthy donors. Vbeta (60) and Jbeta (13) primers were used in the PCR. Sequencing was performed with immunoSEQ multiplex PCR; in TCRdb, only in-frame clones are kept and a portion is missing. Altogether approximately 97,000 clones are present, 75% to 90% being singletons, with the ten largest covering approximately 2.4%. Material: PBMCs. The receptor source for this set is a man aged 35-49 years in good health and CMV-seronegative.

This chain links TRBV4-1 with TRBJ1-4, with 10 nucleotides matching TRBD1. The CDR3 runs 18 residues. Germline V gives CDR1 MGHRA, CDR2 YSYEKL. The V segment lost 0 bases and the J segment 4 bases; nucleotides outside the gene matches: 8. The CDR3 is CASSQDLGTGVLNEKLFF. The CDR3 nucleotides read TGCGCCAGCAGCCAAGATTTAGGGACAGGGGTCCTTAATGAAAAACTGTTTTTT.

This chain uses TRBV19 with TRBJ1-5; TRBD1 is a possible D gene (6 bases). The CDR3 has 14 residues. Germline CDR1 LNHDA, CDR2 SQIVND (reference sequence). Deletions cut 4 bases from V and 5 bases from J, with 12 bases between. The CDR3 sequence: CASSTHRDYQPQHF. As DNA, the CDR3 is TGTGCCAGTAGTACCCACAGGGATTATCAGCCCCAGCATTTT.

The V gene is TRBV6-5, the J gene TRBJ1-2, with 7 nucleotides matching TRBD1. The CDR3 length is 15 residues. The junction had 7 bases not matched to a gene; V was cut back by 0 bases and J by 6 bases. Germline CDR1 and CDR2: MNHEY and SVGAGI. The CDR3 coding sequence is TGTGCCAGCAGTTACTCGCTTCGCGGGACAGATGGCTACACCTTC. Translation gives CASSYSLRGTDGYTF.

This sequence joins TRBV18 and TRBJ1-2; D is uncertain. The CDR3 contains 12 residues. In germline, CDR1 is KGHSH, CDR2 LQKENI. V gave up 5 bases and J gave up 8 bases, with 12 bases separating them. The CDR3 bases are TGTGCCAGCTCAGAGGTGGCTGGCGGCTACACCTTC. Encoded protein: CASSEVAGGYTF.

The CDR3 bases are TGTGCCAGCAGTTTAAGCCCCAATCAGCCCCAGCATTTT. Encoded protein: CASSLSPNQPQHF. V is TRBV27 and J is TRBJ1-5, with unresolved D. This CDR3 has 13 amino acids. V dropped 2 bases and J dropped 3 bases, with 5 bases sitting between them. Germline CDR1 and CDR2: MNHEY and SMNVEV (reference sequence).

V and J are TRBV28 and TRBJ2-7; TRBD1 might be the D (5 bases). Germline assignment: CDR1 MDHEN and CDR2 SYDVKM. Trimming shortened V by 7 bases and J by 5 bases, and 9 bases separated the two germline ends. The CDR3 length is 11 residues. The CDR3 coding sequence is TGTGCCAGCACGCTCAGGGACGAGCAGTACTTC. Amino acid sequence: CASTLRDEQYF. Variable domain in full (rest from reference TRBV28 and TRBJ2-7): DVKVTQSSRYLVKRTGEKVFLECVQDMDHENMFWYRQDPGLGLRLIYFSYDVKMKEKGDIPEGYSVSREKKERFSLILESASTNQTSMYLCASTLRDEQYFGPGTRLTVT.

In this sample, this clone turned up a few times. The rearrangement links TRBV25-1 to TRBJ2-1, with 10 bases fitting TRBD2. V gave up 3 bases and J gave up 3 bases; unmatched junction bases: 5. Germline V CDR1 and CDR2: MGHDK, SYGVNS. The CDR3 is 16 residues long. The CDR3 DNA sequence: TGTGCCAGCAGTGACTCCCCTAGCGGGGGCTACAATGAGCAGTTCTTC. It specifies CASSDSPSGGYNEQFF.

This chain links TRBV9 with TRBJ2-2, with TRBD2 as a possible D gene (6 bases). Germline loops: CDR1 SGDLS, CDR2 YYNGEE. With 3 bases removed from V and 1 base from J, the gap between germline ends came to 13 bases. There are 16 residues in the CDR3. The CDR3 DNA follows: TGTGCCAGCAGCGCGACCGGGAGAGAGAACACCGGGGAGCTGTTTTTT. Translation gives CASSATGRENTGELFF. The variable domain in full, completed from reference TRBV9 and TRBJ2-2, reads DSGVTQTPKHLITATGQRVTLRCSPRSGDLSVYWYQQSLDQGLQFLIQYYNGEERAKGNILERFSAQQFPDLHSELNLSSLELGDSALYFCASSATGRENTGELFFGEGSRLTVL.

This chain uses TRBV14 with TRBJ2-2; D uncertain. This CDR3 is built from 15 residues. Germline V gives CDR1 SGHDN, CDR2 FVKESK. Trimming cost V 4 bases and J 6 bases, with 15 bases left between them. CDR3 protein: CASSLGRFRAGELFF. Here the CDR3 DNA reads TGTGCCAGCAGCCTTGGAAGGTTTCGGGCCGGGGAGCTGTTTTTT.

This chain links TRBV7-8 with TRBJ1-1; D remains unclear. The CDR3 has 13 amino acids. The germline CDR1 and CDR2 sequences are SGHVS and FQNEAQ. V lost 10 bases to trimming and J lost 3 bases, with 15 bases between them. DNA of the CDR3: TGTGCCACCTTAGCAAGCCTTTACACTGAAGCTTTCTTT. Protein product: CATLASLYTEAFF.

The gene calls are TRBV2 and TRBJ1-1; 9 bases match TRBD1. The length of the CDR3 is 13 residues. V lost 5 bases and J lost 5; bases outside the gene matches: 3. Looked up from germline, CDR1 is SNHLY and CDR2 is FYNNEI. CDR3 nucleotide sequence: TGTGCCAGCAGTCGGACAGGGGAAACTGAAGCTTTCTTT. Protein sequence: CASSRTGETEAFF.

With regard to this clone: At one of its ends the junction is not consistent with the germline gene, which may arise from a read error. V is TRBV7-8 and J is TRBJ2-5; D is undetermined. The CDR3 sequence is 14 residues long. Germline V gene data show CDR1 as SGHVS and CDR2 as FQNEAQ. The CDR3 nucleotides read TGTGCCAGCAGCGTAGCCATGTACCAAGAGACCCAGTACTTC. Amino acids: CASSVAMYQETQYF.

V gene TRBV5-6 combines with J gene TRBJ1-6; TRBD1 matches 7 bases. The CDR3 runs 17 residues. Looked up from germline, CDR1 is SGHDT and CDR2 is YYEEEE. The J segment lost 6 bases and the V segment lost 4 bases, leaving 13 bases of the junction unmatched. The CDR3 region is CASSPAKGGQSNSPLHF. The DNA for the CDR3 is TGTGCCAGCAGCCCAGCCAAAGGGGGACAGAGTAATTCACCCCTCCACTTT.

This clone was seen just once. V usage is TRBV12-5 and J usage is TRBJ1-5; D may be TRBD1 (5 bases). This CDR3 contains 17 residues. Looked up from germline, CDR1 is LGHNT and CDR2 is FRNRAP. Trimming took off 2 bases at V and 2 bases at J, with 16 bases between the two ends. Written as DNA, the CDR3 is TGTGCTAGTGGTTTGACCCGGGGGAACGGAGGCAATCAGCCCCAGCATTTT. Its protein is CASGLTRGNGGNQPQHF.

The chain uses TRBV29-1 and TRBJ1-5; D is undetermined. CDR1 is SQVTM, CDR2 ANQGSEA, per germline. The V end lost 4 bases, the J end lost 4 bases, and 17 bases lay between the germline ends. The CDR3 consists of 15 residues. DNA for the CDR3: TGCAGCGTTGCGGTCAGCGCGGATCCAAATCAGCCCCAGCATTTT. It encodes CSVAVSADPNQPQHF.

This clone appeared a single time. This chain links TRBV5-1 with TRBJ1-1; 7 nucleotides line up with TRBD1. The CDR3 sequence is 15 residues long. Germline values: CDR1 SGHRS, CDR2 YFSETQ. The V segment lost 0 bases and the J segment 0 bases; nucleotides outside the gene matches: 2. CDR3 loop: CASSLEGQLNTEAFF. As DNA, the CDR3 is TGCGCCAGCAGCTTGGAGGGACAGCTGAACACTGAAGCTTTCTTT.

The genes are TRBV29-1 and TRBJ1-2, with D perhaps matching TRBD1 (6 bases). Germline loops: CDR1 SQVTM, CDR2 ANQGSEA. The CDR3 extends over 12 amino acids. Trimming took 0 bases from V and 5 from J, leaving 7 bases between them. The CDR3 nucleotides read TGCAGCGTTGAAGAACAGGGATATGGCTACACCTTC. Translated, it gives CSVEEQGYGYTF.

The V gene is TRBV4-3, the J gene TRBJ1-4; D is perhaps TRBD1 (6 bases). The germline gives CDR1 LGHNA, CDR2 YSLEER. The V end was cut by 4 bases, the J end by 5 bases, with 11 bases between. The CDR3 has 14 residues. The CDR3 DNA is TGCGCCAGCAGCCTGCGGACAGCGAATGAAAAACTGTTTTTT. As protein: CASSLRTANEKLFF.

This clone was seen a few times. V is TRBV7-9 and J is TRBJ2-1, with a weak D call TRBD2 (5 bases). The CDR3 has 16 amino acids. CDR1 is SEHNR and CDR2 is FQNEAQ in the germline V gene (reference sequence). Trimming pared 4 bases from V and 7 bases from J, leaving 20 bases between. CDR3 in amino acids: CASSSRPTSRGNEQFF. The CDR3 DNA reads TGTGCCAGCAGCTCCCGACCTACCTCTCGGGGTAATGAGCAGTTCTTC.